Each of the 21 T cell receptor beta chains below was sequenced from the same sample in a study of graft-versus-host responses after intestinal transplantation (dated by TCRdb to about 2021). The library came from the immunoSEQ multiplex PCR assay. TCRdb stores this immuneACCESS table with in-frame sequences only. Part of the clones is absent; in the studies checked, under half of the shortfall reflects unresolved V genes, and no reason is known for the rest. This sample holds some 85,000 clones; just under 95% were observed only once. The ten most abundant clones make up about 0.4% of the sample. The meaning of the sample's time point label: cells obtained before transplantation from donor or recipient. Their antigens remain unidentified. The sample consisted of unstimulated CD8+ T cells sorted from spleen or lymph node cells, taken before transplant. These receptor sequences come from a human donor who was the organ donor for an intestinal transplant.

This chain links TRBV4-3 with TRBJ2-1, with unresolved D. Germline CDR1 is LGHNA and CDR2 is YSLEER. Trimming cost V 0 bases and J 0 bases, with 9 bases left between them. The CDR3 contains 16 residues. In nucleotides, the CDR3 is TGCGCCAGCAGCCAAGAGGAACGGAGCTCCTACAATGAGCAGTTCTTC. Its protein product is CASSQEERSSYNEQFF.

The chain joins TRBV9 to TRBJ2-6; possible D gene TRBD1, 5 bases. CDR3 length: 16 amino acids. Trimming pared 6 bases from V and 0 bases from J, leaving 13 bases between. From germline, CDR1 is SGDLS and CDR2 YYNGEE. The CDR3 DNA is TGTGCCAGCACTCTTCAGGGCGGCTCTGGGGCCAACGTCCTGACTTTC. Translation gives CASTLQGGSGANVLTF.

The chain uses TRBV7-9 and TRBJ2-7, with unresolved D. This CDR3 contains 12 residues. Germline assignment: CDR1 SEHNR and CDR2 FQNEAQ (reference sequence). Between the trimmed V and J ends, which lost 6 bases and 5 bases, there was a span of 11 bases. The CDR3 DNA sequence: TGTGCCAGCAGTTCGATCAGTAACGAGCAGTACTTC. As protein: CASSSISNEQYF.

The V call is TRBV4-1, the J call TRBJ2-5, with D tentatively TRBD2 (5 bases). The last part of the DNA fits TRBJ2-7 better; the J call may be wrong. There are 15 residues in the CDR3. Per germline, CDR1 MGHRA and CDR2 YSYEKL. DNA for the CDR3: TGCGCCAGCAGCCAAGTCCTAGCAGGTACCTACGAGCAGTACTTC. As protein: CASSQVLAGTYEQYF.

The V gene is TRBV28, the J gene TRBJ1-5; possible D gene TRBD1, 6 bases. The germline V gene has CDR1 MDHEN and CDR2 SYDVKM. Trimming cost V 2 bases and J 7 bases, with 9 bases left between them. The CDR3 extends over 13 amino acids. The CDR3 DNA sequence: TGTGCCAGCAGTTTAGGGGGCACCCAGCCCCAGCATTTT. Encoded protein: CASSLGGTQPQHF. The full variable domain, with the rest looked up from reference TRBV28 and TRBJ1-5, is DVKVTQSSRYLVKRTGEKVFLECVQDMDHENMFWYRQDPGLGLRLIYFSYDVKMKEKGDIPEGYSVSREKKERFSLILESASTNQTSMYLCASSLGGTQPQHFGDGTRLSIL.

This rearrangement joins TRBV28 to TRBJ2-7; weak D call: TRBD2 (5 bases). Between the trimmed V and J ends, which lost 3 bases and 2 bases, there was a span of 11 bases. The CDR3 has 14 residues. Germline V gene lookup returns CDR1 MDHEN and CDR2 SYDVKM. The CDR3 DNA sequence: TGTGCCAGCAGTTTTCGGGGAATCCCCTACGAGCAGTACTTC. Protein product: CASSFRGIPYEQYF.

For the CDR3, the DNA is TGCGCCAGCAGCCATTCATGGGGGGGGGCCTACGAGCAGTACTTC. Its translation is CASSHSWGGAYEQYF. The genes are TRBV4-1 and TRBJ2-7; 7 nucleotides line up with TRBD2. CDR3 size: 15 residues. Germline V gene lookup returns CDR1 MGHRA and CDR2 YSYEKL. The ends lost 3 bases at V and 2 bases at J; junction bases unmatched: 7.

CDR3 in amino acids: CASSSSTSGHTDTQYF. The CDR3 DNA follows: TGTGCCAGCAGTTCCTCGACTAGCGGTCACACAGATACGCAGTATTTT. The rearrangement joins TRBV6-5 to TRBJ2-3, with 9 nucleotides matching TRBD2. This CDR3 region has 16 residues. Germline CDR1 MNHEY, CDR2 SVGAGI. Unmatched junction bases numbered 7, after V lost 4 bases and J lost 2 bases.

The CDR3 sequence is CASSQGTGGLGSPLHF. The CDR3 nucleotides are TGCGCCAGCAGCCAGGGAACAGGGGGCCTAGGTTCACCCCTCCACTTT. This chain uses TRBV4-1 with TRBJ1-6, with 9 bases identical to TRBD1. The CDR3 consists of 16 residues. From germline, CDR1 is MGHRA and CDR2 YSYEKL. V dropped 3 bases and J dropped 9; count of bases not matched to a gene: 9.

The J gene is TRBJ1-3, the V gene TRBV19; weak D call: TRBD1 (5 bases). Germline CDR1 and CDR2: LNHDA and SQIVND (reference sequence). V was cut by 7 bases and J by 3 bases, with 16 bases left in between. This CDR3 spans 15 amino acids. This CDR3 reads CASIPQGGFGNTIYF. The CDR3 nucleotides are TGTGCCAGTATACCCCAGGGAGGATTTGGAAACACCATATATTTT. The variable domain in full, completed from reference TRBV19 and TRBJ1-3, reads DGGITQSPKYLFRKEGQNVTLSCEQNLNHDAMYWYRQDPGQGLRLIYYSQIVNDFQKGDIAEGYSVSREKKESFPLTVTSAQKNPTAFYLCASIPQGGFGNTIYFGEGSWLTVV.

The CDR3 nucleotides read TGTGCCAGCAGCTTCCCTCGGGGGGGCTTCGAGACCCAGTACTTC. Protein: CASSFPRGGFETQYF. The chain combines TRBV7-9 with TRBJ2-5; the match to TRBD2 covers 8 bases. The germline V gene encodes CDR1 SEHNR and CDR2 FQNEAQ (reference sequence). This CDR3 contains 15 residues. Trimming removed 3 bases from V and 5 bases from J; junction bases left unmatched: 8. The full variable domain, its missing parts supplied by reference TRBV7-9 and TRBJ2-5, is DTGVSQNPRHKITKRGQNVTFRCDPISEHNRLYWYRQTLGQGPEFLTYFQNEAQLEKSRLLSDRFSAERPKGSFSTLEIQRTEQGDSAMYLCASSFPRGGFETQYFGPGTRLLVL.

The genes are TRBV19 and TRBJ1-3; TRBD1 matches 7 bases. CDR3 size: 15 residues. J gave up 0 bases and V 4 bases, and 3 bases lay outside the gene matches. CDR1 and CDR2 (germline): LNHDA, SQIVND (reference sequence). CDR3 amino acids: CASSSGTVSGNTIYF. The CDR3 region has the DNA TGTGCCAGTAGTAGCGGGACAGTCTCTGGAAACACCATATATTTT.

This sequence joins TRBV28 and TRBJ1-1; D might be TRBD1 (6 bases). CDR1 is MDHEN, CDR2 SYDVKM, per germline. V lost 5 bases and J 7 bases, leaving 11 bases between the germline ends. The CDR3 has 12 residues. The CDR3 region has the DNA TGTGCCAGCAGTGGCCGGGACATTGAAGCTTTCTTT. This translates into CASSGRDIEAFF.

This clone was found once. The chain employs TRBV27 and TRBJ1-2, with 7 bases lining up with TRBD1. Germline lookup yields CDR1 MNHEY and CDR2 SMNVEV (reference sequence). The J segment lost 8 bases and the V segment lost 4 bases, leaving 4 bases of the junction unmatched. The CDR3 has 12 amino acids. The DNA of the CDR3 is TGTGCCAGCAGTTCGACAGGGCAGGGCTACACCTTC. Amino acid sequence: CASSSTGQGYTF.

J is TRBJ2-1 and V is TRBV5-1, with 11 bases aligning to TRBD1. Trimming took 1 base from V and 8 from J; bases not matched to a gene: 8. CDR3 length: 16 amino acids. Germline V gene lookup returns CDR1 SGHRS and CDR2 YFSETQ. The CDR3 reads CASSLMWTGGRDEQFF. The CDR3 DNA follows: TGCGCCAGCAGCTTGATGTGGACAGGGGGCCGCGATGAGCAGTTCTTC.

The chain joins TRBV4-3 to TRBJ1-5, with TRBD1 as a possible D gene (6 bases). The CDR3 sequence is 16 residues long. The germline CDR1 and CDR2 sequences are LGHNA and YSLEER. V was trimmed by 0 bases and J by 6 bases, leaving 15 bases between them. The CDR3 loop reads CASSQDRQVVGQPQHF. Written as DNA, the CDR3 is TGCGCCAGCAGCCAAGATCGACAGGTTGTCGGTCAGCCCCAGCATTTT.

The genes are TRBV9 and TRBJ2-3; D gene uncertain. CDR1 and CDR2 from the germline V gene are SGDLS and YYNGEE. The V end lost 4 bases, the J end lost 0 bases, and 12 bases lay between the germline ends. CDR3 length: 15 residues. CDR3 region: CASSLDSTSTDTQYF. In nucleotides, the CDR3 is TGTGCCAGCAGCCTCGACTCCACCAGCACAGATACGCAGTATTTT.

The chain's CDR3 is CASSISSGGYNEQFF. For the CDR3, the DNA is TGTGCCAGTAGTATCTCTAGCGGGGGTTACAATGAGCAGTTCTTC. The chain joins TRBV19 to TRBJ2-1; 10 bases agree with TRBD2. Germline trimming cut 3 bases from V and 4 bases from J; bases unmatched to any gene: 3. CDR1 and CDR2 (germline): LNHDA, SQIVND (reference sequence). CDR3 length: 15 amino acids.

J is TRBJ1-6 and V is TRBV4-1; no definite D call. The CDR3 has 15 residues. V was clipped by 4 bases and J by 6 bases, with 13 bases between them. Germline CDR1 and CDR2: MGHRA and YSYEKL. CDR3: CASSPPRGSNSPLHF. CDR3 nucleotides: TGCGCCAGCAGCCCCCCCCGGGGTAGTAATTCACCCCTCCACTTT.

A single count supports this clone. CDR3 residues: CATSQGRNQPQHF. The CDR3 DNA is TGTGCCACCAGCCAGGGTCGAAATCAGCCCCAGCATTTT. The V and J genes are TRBV15 and TRBJ1-5, with a possible D match to TRBD1 (5 bases). There are 13 residues in the CDR3. V dropped 5 bases and J dropped 4 bases, with 9 bases sitting between them. Per germline, CDR1 LNHNV and CDR2 YYDKDF (reference sequence). The whole variable domain, remainder taken from reference TRBV15 and TRBJ1-5, is DAMVIQNPRYQVTQFGKPVTLSCSQTLNHNVMYWYQQKSSQAPKLLFHYYDKDFNNEADTPDNFQSRRPNTSFCFLDIRSPGLGDTAMYLCATSQGRNQPQHFGDGTRLSIL.

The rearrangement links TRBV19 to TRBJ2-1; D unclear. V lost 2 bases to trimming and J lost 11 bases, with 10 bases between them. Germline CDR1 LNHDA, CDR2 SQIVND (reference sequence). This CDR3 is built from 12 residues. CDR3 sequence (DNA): TGTGCCAGTAGTATACCCCCCAAAAAGCAGTTCTTC. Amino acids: CASSIPPKKQFF.